This TCR beta chain was retrieved from a study of blood T cell repertoires in COVID-19 (dated by TCRdb to the early 2020s). The study in broad terms: Samples from collaborators originated in the United States, Italy and Spain and spanned both the acute and convalescent phases of COVID-19. The material from the prospective study consisted of cDNA or gDNA derived from T cells, B-cell-depleted T cells, or PBMCs. Deeply sampled blood TCRbeta repertoires from subjects exposed to, actively infected with, or recovered from COVID-19 were included in the dataset. The repertoires were made available in a free public database intended to serve as a resource for research on the immune response to SARS-CoV-2. Samples were obtained from the ongoing ImmuneRACE study (first 160 participants) and from 1,254 subjects provided by 6 global collaborators. Sample metadata almost always included a de-identified subject ID, COVID-19 status, age in years and sex. HLA class I and class II types, where available, came from metadata supplied by the sample provider rather than from assay-based typing. Overall results and qualifications from the work: The amount of clinical and demographic metadata varied by source and participant and was provided uncurated.

The immunoSEQ Assay, a bias-controlled multiplex PCR, was used to amplify TCRbeta CDR3 regions from genomic DNA. The original pipeline was this. The number of nucleated cells in each sample was estimated by amplification of reference gene primers within the assay. To quantify the absolute abundance of each unique TCRbeta CDR3 rearrangement, sequence reads were collapsed and filtered. For each sample, productive Simpson clonality was calculated as the square root of Simpson's diversity index over productive rearrangements. Imported from immuneACCESS, the table was reduced by TCRdb to in-frame sequences with V and J called. These copies leave out some clones; in studies compared against another copy, an unresolved V gene accounts for under half, and the cause of the remainder is not known. V, J and clone size are those of that table, while D and trimming were read from the DNA. The table for this sample lists about 330,000 clones; more than 90% of them were counted only once. The ten biggest clones cover under 20% of the sample.

Participants in the prospective study were enrolled through a virtual design, were aged 18 to 89 years, and lived in 24 United States geographic areas. Cohort assignment in the prospective study relied on participant-reported clinical history from a screening survey and a study questionnaire. For ImmuneRACE Cohort 3, a participant was defined as recovered based on two consecutive negative NP/OP PCR tests, clearance by a healthcare professional, or resolution of symptoms. In the prospective study, mobile phlebotomists collected whole blood, serum and a nasopharyngeal or oropharyngeal swab from each participant. Over a roughly 2-month period, participants in the prospective study had the option of providing additional blood draws and questionnaires. Before DNA extraction, blood samples from the prospective study were shipped at room temperature or frozen. Comment on this clone: This clone's antigen is unknown. The input lacks base qualities; no much larger clone sits a single base away.

For CDR1 and CDR2, the germline V gene lists KGHSH and LQKENI. Its CDR3 holds 15 amino acids, cysteine through phenylalanine. CDR3 DNA is the only sequence kept; it has 45 bases, read in frame from the first base. From V the trimming removes 6 bases and from J it removes 0 bases, while the gene matches leave 8 bases of the junction unaccounted for. The sequencing sample was made of PBMCs or T cells enriched from blood (not recorded which). The origin of this receptor is a woman in her 30s who had recovered from COVID-19. This sequence uses TRBV18 and TRBJ2-7; 7 bases in between match TRBD1. This receptor has the CDR3 CASSPFRDSSYEQYF. The nucleotide sequence reads as follows: TGTGCCAGCTCGCCTTTCCGGGACAGCTCCTACGAGCAGTACTTC.